The 3 T cell receptor beta chains reported below all come from one sample, sequenced in a study of blood T cell repertoires in COVID-19. TCRdb keeps only in-frame clones here, not all; method: immunoSEQ multiplex PCR. The profile covers about 86,000 clones, with around 85% appearing a single time and approximately 11% taken by the ten largest. The sample consisted of peripheral blood. Receptors originate from a man in his 70s with acute or convalescent COVID-19.

The CDR3 coding sequence is TGTGCCAGCAGCCTGCGGACTAGCGGCTTCCAAGAGACCCAGTACTTC. Protein sequence: CASSLRTSGFQETQYF. The chain carries TRBV11-2 and TRBJ2-5; 10 bases line up with TRBD2. Germline CDR1 and CDR2: SGHAT and FQNNGV. Trimming cost V 5 bases and J 1 base; bases outside gene matches: 7. The CDR3 is 16 residues long.

This clone was seen just once. The rearrangement links TRBV7-2 to TRBJ2-1, with TRBD2 identical over 10 bases. V trimming: 5 bases; J trimming: 5 bases; junction bases outside the gene matches: 6. This CDR3 has 15 residues. Per germline, CDR1 SGHTA and CDR2 FQGNSA. DNA of the CDR3: TGTGCCAGCAGCCCTAGCGGGGGCCAGAACAATGAGCAGTTCTTC. It is translated as CASSPSGGQNNEQFF.

V gene TRBV11-2 combines with J gene TRBJ1-3; a possible D gene is TRBD1 (6 bases). The CDR3 extends over 14 amino acids. Trimming took off 0 bases at V and 11 bases at J, with 14 bases between the two ends. Germline CDR1 reads SGHAT; CDR2 reads FQNNGV. The CDR3 DNA is TGTGCCAGCAGCTTAGATACAGGGTCGGCCGCCATATATTTT. As protein: CASSLDTGSAAIYF.